The entry below gives a single T cell receptor (beta chain) sequence along with its context. Its specificity is unknown. The assay was immunoSEQ multiplex PCR, and TCRdb's table has in-frame clones only and misses some. The sample gives fewer than 800,000 clones, more than 70% of which show up once; nearly 1.5% is in the top ten. V trimming: 5 bases; J trimming: 9 bases; junction bases outside the gene matches: 4. Germline values: CDR1 SNHLY, CDR2 FYNNEI. The CDR3 has 14 amino acids. Treatment: about 20 received Ad26.COV2.S at low or high dose, single or two shots; about 5 received placebo; per-sample allocation not given. Samples analyzed were those drawn on day 63 after the first vaccine or placebo injection. In Boston, an adult donor aged 18-55 years took part. The data stem from a study of Ad26.COV2.S vaccination and SARS-CoV-2 variants. Looking at the study overall: The COV1001 Ad26.COV2.S trial arm included the donor. Ad26.COV2.S shots went into the muscle once or twice, 56 days apart. Points from the study as a whole: Spike-specific TCR breadth ran higher among vaccine recipients than placebo recipients.

The origin of this receptor is a person between 18 and 59 years old who received the Ad26.COV2.S COVID-19 vaccine or a placebo. This sequence joins TRBV2 and TRBJ1-6; 10 nucleotides line up with TRBD1. The sequencing used peripheral blood, collected in a trial of Ad26.COV2.S vaccine versus placebo. The chain's CDR3 is CASSLTGGVSPLHF. Written as DNA, the CDR3 is TGTGCCAGCAGTTTGACAGGGGGCGTTTCACCCCTCCACTTT.